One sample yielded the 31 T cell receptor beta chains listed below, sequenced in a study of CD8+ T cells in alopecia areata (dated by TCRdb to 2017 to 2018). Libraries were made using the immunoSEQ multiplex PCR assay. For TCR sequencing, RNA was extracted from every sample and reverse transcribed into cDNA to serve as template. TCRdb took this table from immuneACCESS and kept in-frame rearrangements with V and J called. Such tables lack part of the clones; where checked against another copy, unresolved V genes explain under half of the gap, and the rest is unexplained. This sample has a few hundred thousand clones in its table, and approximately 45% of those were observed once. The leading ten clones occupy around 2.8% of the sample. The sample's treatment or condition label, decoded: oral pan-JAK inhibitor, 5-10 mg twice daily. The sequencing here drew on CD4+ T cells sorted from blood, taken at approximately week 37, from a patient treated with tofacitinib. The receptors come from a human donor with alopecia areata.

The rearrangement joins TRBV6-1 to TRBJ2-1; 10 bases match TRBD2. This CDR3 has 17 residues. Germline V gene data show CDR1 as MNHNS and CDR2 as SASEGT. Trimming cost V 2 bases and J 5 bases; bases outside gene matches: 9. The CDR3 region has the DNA TGTGCCAGCAGTGAATGGCGACGGACTAGCGGTAACAATGAGCAGTTCTTC. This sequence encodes CASSEWRRTSGNNEQFF.

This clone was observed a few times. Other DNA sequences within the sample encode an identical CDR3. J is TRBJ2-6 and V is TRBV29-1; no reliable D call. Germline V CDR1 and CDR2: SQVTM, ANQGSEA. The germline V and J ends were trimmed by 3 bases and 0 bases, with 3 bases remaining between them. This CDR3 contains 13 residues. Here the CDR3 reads CSVDGSGANVLTF. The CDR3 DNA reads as TGCAGCGTTGATGGCTCTGGGGCCAACGTCCTGACTTTC.

The CDR3 region is CAWSVLTSAADTQYF. The CDR3 DNA reads as TGTGCCTGGAGTGTACTCACCTCCGCCGCAGATACGCAGTATTTT. The chain employs TRBV30 and TRBJ2-3; no firm D call. Germline CDR1 and CDR2: GTSNPN and SVGIG (reference sequence). Trimming removed 0 bases from V and 4 bases from J, with 14 bases in between. CDR3 length: 15 residues.

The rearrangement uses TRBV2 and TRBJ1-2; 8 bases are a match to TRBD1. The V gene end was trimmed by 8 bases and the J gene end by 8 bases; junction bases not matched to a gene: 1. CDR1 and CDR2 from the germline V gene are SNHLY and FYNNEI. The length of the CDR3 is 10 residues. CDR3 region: CASGTGGYTF. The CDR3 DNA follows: TGTGCCAGCGGGACAGGAGGCTACACCTTC.

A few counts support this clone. CDR3 sequence reads: CASSKRDGYQETQYF. Written as DNA, the CDR3 is TGTGCCAGCAGTAAGCGGGACGGATACCAAGAGACCCAGTACTTC. The chain has TRBV28 and TRBJ2-5; 7 bases are shared with TRBD2. The CDR3 totals 15 residues. V shed 5 bases and J 0 bases; nucleotides not matched to a gene: 6. Looked up from germline, CDR1 is MDHEN and CDR2 is SYDVKM.

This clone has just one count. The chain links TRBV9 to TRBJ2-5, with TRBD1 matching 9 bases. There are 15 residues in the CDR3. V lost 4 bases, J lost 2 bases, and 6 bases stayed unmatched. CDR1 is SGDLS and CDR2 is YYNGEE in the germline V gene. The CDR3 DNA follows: TGTGCCAGCAGCACCGGGACAGGGTGGCAAGAGACCCAGTACTTC. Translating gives CASSTGTGWQETQYF.

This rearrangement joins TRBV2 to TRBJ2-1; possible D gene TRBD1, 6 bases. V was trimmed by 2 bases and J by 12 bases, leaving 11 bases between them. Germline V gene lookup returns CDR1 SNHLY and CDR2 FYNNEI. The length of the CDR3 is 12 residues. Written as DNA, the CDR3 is TGTGCCAGCAGTGAAAGCTCCAGGGGGCAGTTCTTC. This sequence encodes CASSESSRGQFF.

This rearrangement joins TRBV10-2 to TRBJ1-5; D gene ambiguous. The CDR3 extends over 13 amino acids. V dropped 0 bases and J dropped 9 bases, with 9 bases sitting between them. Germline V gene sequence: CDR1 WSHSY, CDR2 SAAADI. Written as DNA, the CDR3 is TGCGCCAGCAGTGAGTCGGAGAGGGCGCCCCAGCATTTT. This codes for CASSESERAPQHF.

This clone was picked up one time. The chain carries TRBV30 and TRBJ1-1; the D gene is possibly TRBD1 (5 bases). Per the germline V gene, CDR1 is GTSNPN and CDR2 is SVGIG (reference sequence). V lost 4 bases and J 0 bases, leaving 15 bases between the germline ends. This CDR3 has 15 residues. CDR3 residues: CAWTAGGVVNTEAFF. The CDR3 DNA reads TGTGCCTGGACCGCCGGGGGTGTTGTGAACACTGAAGCTTTCTTT.

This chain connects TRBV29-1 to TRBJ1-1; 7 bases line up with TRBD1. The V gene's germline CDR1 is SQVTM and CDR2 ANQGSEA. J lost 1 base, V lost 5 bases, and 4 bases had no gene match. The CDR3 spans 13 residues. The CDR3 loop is CSVRRTGNTEAFF. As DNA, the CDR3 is TGCAGCGTTCGCCGGACAGGGAACACTGAAGCTTTCTTT.

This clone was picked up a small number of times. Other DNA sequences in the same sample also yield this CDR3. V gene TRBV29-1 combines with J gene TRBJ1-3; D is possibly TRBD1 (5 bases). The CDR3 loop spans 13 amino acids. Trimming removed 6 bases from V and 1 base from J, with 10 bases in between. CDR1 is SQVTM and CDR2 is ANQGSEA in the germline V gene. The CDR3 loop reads CSVERGSGNTIYF. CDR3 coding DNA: TGCAGCGTGGAAAGGGGATCTGGAAACACCATATATTTT.

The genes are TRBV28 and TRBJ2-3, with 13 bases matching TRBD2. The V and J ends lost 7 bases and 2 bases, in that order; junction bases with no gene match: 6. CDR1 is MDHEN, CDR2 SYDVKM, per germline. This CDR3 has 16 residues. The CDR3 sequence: CASKLAGGPATDTQYF. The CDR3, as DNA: TGTGCCAGCAAACTAGCGGGAGGGCCCGCCACAGATACGCAGTATTTT.

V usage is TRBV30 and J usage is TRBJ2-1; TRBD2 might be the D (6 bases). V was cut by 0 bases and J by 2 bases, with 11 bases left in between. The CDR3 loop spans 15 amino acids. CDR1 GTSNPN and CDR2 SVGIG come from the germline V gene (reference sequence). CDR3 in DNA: TGTGCCTGGAGTGTTCCTAGCGAGGCCTACAATGAGCAGTTCTTC. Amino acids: CAWSVPSEAYNEQFF.

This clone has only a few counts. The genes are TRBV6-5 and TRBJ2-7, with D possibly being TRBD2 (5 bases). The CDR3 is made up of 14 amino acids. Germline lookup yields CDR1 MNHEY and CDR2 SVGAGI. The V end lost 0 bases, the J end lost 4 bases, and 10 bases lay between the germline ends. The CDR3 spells CASSYSNPGYEQYF. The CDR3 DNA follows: TGTGCCAGCAGTTACTCGAATCCGGGATACGAGCAGTACTTC.

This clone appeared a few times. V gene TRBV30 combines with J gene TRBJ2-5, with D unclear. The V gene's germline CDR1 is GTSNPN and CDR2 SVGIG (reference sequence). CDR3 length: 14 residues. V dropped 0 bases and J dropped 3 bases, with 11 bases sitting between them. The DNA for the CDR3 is TGTGCCTGGAGTGTAGTGCCACAAAAAGAGACCCAGTACTTC. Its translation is CAWSVVPQKETQYF.

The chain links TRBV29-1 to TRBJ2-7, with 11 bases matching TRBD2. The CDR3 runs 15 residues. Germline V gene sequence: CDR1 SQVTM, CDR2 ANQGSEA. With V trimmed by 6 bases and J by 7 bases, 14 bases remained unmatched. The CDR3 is CSVVTSGSREWEQYF. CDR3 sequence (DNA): TGCAGCGTCGTTACTAGCGGGAGTCGGGAGTGGGAGCAGTACTTC.

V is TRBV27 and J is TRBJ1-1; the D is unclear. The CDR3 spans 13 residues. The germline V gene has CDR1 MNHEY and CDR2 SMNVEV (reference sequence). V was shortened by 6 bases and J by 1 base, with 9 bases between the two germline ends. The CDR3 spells CASRKWGNTEAFF. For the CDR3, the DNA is TGTGCCAGCAGGAAATGGGGGAACACTGAAGCTTTCTTT.

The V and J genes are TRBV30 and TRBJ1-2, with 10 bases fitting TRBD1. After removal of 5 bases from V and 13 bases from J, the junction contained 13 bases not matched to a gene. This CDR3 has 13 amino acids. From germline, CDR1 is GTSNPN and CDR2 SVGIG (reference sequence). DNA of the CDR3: TGTGCCTGGTCGCGGGGACAGGGGCTGCGTTGCACCTTC. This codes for CAWSRGQGLRCTF.

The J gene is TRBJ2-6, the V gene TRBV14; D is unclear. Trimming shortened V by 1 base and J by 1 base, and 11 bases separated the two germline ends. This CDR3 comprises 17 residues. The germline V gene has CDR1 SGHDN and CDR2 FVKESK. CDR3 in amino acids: CASSQVGRPSGANVLTF. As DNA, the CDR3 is TGTGCCAGCAGCCAAGTCGGGCGGCCGTCTGGGGCCAACGTCCTGACTTTC.

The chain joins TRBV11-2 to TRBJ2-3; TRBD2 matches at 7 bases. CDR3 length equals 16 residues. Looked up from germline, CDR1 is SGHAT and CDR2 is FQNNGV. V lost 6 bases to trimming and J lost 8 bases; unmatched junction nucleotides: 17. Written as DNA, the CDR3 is TGTGCCAGCAGGGGGGGGACTCCTAACCCTCGAGGTACGCAGTATTTT. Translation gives CASRGGTPNPRGTQYF.

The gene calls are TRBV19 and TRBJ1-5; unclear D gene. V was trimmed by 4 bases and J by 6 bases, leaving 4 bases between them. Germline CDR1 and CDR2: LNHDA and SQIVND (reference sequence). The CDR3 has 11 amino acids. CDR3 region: CASSRGQPQHF. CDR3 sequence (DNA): TGTGCCAGTAGTAGAGGTCAGCCCCAGCATTTT.

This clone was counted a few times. Written as DNA, the CDR3 is TGTGCCAGCAGGAAGGACAGGGGGCAAGACGGGGAGCTGTTTTTT. This translates into CASRKDRGQDGELFF. The V and J genes are TRBV2 and TRBJ2-2, with 11 bases that match TRBD1. Germline V lookup: CDR1 SNHLY, CDR2 FYNNEI. Trimming cost V 6 bases and J 7 bases; bases outside gene matches: 7. This CDR3 has 15 amino acids.

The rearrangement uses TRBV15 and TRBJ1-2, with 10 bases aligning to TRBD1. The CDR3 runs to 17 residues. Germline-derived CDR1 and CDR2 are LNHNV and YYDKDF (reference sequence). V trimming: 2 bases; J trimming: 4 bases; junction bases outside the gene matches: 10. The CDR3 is CATSRQSGQGGGYGYTF. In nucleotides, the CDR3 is TGTGCCACCAGCAGACAAAGCGGACAGGGGGGAGGCTATGGCTACACCTTC.

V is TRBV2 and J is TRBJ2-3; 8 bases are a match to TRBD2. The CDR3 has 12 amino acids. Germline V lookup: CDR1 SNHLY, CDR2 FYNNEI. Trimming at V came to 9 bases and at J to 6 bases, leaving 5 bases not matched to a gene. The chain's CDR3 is CASREGPDTQYF. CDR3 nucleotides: TGTGCCAGTCGGGAGGGCCCTGATACGCAGTATTTT.

The CDR3 sequence: CASILDRGETQYF. The CDR3 DNA sequence: TGTGCCAGCATCCTCGACAGGGGAGAGACCCAGTACTTC. The chain joins TRBV2 to TRBJ2-5, with 8 bases lining up with TRBD1. The junction had 5 bases not matched to a gene; V was cut back by 7 bases and J by 4 bases. Germline V CDR1 and CDR2: SNHLY, FYNNEI. The CDR3 loop spans 13 amino acids.

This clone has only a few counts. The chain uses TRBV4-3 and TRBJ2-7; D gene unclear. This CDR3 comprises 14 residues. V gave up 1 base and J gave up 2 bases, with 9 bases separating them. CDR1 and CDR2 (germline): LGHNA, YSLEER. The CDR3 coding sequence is TGCGCCAGCAGCCAAGTGGTCTGGACCTACGAGCAGTACTTC. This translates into CASSQVVWTYEQYF.

Here the CDR3 reads CASSQVGGTSGNNEQFF. As DNA, the CDR3 is TGTGCCAGCAGCCAAGTGGGCGGGACTAGCGGGAACAATGAGCAGTTCTTC. The V and J genes are TRBV4-2 and TRBJ2-1, with TRBD2 matching over 13 bases. With V trimmed by 1 base and J by 5 bases, 5 bases remained unmatched. Germline values: CDR1 LGHNA, CDR2 YNFKEQ. The CDR3 is made up of 17 amino acids.

Written as DNA, the CDR3 is TGTGCCAGCAGCGTTAGCGGGAGTTATCAAGAGACCCAGTACTTC. It translates to CASSVSGSYQETQYF. This chain links TRBV5-4 with TRBJ2-5; 9 nucleotides match TRBD2. Germline V CDR1 and CDR2: SGHNT, YYREEE (reference sequence). V lost 4 bases, J lost 2 bases, and 6 bases stayed unmatched. The CDR3 is made up of 15 amino acids.

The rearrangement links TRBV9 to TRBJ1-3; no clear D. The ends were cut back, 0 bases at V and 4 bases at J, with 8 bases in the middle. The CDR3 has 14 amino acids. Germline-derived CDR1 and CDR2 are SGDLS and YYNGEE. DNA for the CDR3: TGTGCCAGCAGCGTAGATCGGGGAGGAAACACCATATATTTT. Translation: CASSVDRGGNTIYF.

In nucleotides, the CDR3 is TGCGCCACCAGTCTGAACACCGGGGAGCTGTTTTTT. This gives the protein CATSLNTGELFF. This chain joins TRBV5-1 and TRBJ2-2, with D uncertain. With 9 bases removed from V and 1 base from J, the gap between germline ends came to 7 bases. The CDR3 extends over 12 amino acids. Germline V gene sequence: CDR1 SGHRS, CDR2 YFSETQ.

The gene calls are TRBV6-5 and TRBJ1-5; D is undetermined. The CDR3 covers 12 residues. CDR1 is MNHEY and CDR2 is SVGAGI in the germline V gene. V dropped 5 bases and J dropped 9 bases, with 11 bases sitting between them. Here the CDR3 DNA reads TGTGCCAGCAGTCCCTACCTGGGGCCCCAGCATTTT. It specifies CASSPYLGPQHF.